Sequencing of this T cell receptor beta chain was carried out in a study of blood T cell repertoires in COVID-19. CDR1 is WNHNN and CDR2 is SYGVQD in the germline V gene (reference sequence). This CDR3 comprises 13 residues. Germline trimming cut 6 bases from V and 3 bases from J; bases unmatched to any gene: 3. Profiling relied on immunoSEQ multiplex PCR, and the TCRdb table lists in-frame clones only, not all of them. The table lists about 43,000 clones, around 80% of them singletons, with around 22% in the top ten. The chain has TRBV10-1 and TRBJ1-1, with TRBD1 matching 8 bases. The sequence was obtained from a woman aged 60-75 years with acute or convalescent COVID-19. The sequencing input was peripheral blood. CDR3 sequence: CASSKTGDTEAFF. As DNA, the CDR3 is TGCGCCAGCAGCAAGACAGGGGACACTGAAGCTTTCTTT.